The TCR beta chain described here comes from a study of blood T cell repertoires in COVID-19 (TCRdb year 2020). Broadly, across the study: Samples from collaborators originated in the United States, Italy and Spain and spanned both the acute and convalescent phases of COVID-19. Subjects who had been exposed to COVID-19, were actively infected with it, or had recovered from it provided the deeply sampled blood TCRbeta repertoires that made up the dataset. The prospective study material was composed of cDNA or gDNA derived from T cells, B-cell-depleted T cells, or PBMCs. A freely available public database, intended as a resource for researchers studying the immune response to SARS-CoV-2, is where the repertoires were released. Sample metadata almost always included a de-identified subject ID, COVID-19 status, age in years and sex. Where available, HLA class I and class II types were taken from metadata supplied by the sample provider and were not determined by assay-based typing. Samples were obtained from the ongoing ImmuneRACE study (first 160 participants) and from about 1,300 subjects provided by 6 global collaborators.

TCRbeta CDR3 regions were amplified from genomic DNA by means of the immunoSEQ Assay, a bias-controlled multiplex PCR. Per the authors' processing: Nucleated cell counts per sample were estimated from amplification of reference gene primers within the assay. To quantify the absolute abundance of each unique TCRbeta CDR3 rearrangement, sequence reads were collapsed and filtered. For each sample, productive Simpson clonality was calculated by taking the square root of Simpson's diversity index across productive rearrangements. Sourced from immuneACCESS, this table was stored by TCRdb with only in-frame sequences that have V and J called. A share of the clones is absent; for the studies checked, an unresolved V gene accounts for under half, and the remainder has no known explanation. V and J calls and clone size are given by that table; D and trimming were obtained from the DNA. The sample records roughly 250,000 clones, 87% of which are singletons. The ten largest make up roughly 7.8% of the sample.

A second Seattle source provided samples from volunteer blood donors who had recovered from COVID-19. The collaborating institutions used their own protocols to collect whole blood in K2EDTA tubes. For TCRbeta analysis, collaborator samples were shipped as frozen whole blood, as isolated PBMCs, or as DNA extracted from either sample type. In the case of this clone: What this receptor recognizes is not known. Per-nucleotide qualities are absent, and no much larger clonotype sits a single base away.

The paper as a whole reports these results and caveats: How much clinical and demographic metadata was included differed by source and by participant, and the metadata was provided uncurated.

CDR1 and CDR2 (SQVTM, ANQGSEA) derive from the germline V gene. The CDR3 covers 14 residues, taking in both the cysteine and the phenylalanine. Only the CDR3 part of the read is kept: 42 bases, read in frame from the first base. V is cut by 3 bases and J by 0 bases, and the space between the germline ends is 11 bases. The sample consisted of peripheral blood. The TCR comes from a man aged 55 to 69 who had recovered from COVID-19. Rearrangement joined TRBV29-1 to TRBJ2-5; TRBD2 might be the D gene, on 5 matching bases. The nucleotide sequence reads TGCAGCGTTGACCTCCGAGGGTACCAAGAGACCCAGTACTTC. Its protein reads: CSVDLRGYQETQYF.